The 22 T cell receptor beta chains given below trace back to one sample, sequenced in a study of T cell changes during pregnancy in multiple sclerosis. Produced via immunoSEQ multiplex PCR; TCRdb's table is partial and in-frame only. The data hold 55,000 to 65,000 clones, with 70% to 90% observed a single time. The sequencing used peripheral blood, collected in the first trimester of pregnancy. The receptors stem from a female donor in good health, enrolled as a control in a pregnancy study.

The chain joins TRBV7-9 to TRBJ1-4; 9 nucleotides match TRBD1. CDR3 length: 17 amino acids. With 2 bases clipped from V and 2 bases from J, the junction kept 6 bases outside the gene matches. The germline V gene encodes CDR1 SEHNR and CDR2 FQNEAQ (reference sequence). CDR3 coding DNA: TGTGCCAGCAGCTTACTAACAGGGGGCAGGACTAATGAAAAACTGTTTTTT. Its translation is CASSLLTGGRTNEKLFF.

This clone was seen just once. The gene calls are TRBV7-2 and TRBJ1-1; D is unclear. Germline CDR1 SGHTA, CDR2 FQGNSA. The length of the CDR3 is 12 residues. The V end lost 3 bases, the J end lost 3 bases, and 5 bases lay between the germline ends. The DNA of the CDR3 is TGTGCCAGCAGCTTCAGCGACACTGAAGCTTTCTTT. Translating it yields CASSFSDTEAFF.

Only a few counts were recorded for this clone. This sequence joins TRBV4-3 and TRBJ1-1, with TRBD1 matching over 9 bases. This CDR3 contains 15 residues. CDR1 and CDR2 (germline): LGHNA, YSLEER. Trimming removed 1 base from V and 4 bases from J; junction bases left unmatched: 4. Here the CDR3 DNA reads TGCGCCAGCAGCCAAGGGACAGGGGTGAGCACTGAAGCTTTCTTT. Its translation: CASSQGTGVSTEAFF.

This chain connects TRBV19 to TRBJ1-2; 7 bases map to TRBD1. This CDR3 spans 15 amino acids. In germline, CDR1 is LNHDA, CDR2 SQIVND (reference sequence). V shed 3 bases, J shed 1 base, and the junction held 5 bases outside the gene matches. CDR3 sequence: CASSMPGQINYGYTF. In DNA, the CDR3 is TGTGCCAGTAGTATGCCGGGACAGATTAACTATGGCTACACCTTC.

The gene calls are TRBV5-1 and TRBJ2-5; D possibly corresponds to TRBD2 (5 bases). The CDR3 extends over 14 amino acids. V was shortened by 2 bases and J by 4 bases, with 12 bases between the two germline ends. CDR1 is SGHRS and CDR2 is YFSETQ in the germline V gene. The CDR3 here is CASSFADLGETQYF. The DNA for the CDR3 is TGCGCCAGCAGCTTCGCGGACTTGGGAGAGACCCAGTACTTC.

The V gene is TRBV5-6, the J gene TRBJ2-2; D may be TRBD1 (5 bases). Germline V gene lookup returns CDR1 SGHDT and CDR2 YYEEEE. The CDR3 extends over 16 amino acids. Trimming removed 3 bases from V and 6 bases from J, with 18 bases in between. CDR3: CASSSLGGEGAGELFF. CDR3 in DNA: TGTGCCAGCAGCTCCTTGGGCGGCGAAGGGGCCGGGGAGCTGTTTTTT. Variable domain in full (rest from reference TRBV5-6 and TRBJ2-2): DAGVTQSPTHLIKTRGQQVTLRCSPKSGHDTVSWYQQALGQGPQFIFQYYEEEERQRGNFPDRFSGHQFPNYSSELNVNALLLGDSALYLCASSSLGGEGAGELFFGEGSRLTVL.

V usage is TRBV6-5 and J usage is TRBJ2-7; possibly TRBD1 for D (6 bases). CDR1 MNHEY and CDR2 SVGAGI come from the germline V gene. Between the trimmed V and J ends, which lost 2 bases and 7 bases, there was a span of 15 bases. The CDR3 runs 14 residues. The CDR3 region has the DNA TGTGCCAGCAGTTACCCGGCAGGGGTGGGAGAGCAGTACTTC. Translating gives CASSYPAGVGEQYF.

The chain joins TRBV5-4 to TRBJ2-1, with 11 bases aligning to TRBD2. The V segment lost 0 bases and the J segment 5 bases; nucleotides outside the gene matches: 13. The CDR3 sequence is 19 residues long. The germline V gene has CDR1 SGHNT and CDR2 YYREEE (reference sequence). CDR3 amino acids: CASSLVRLAGGRYDNEQFF. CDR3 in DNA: TGTGCCAGCAGCTTGGTACGGCTAGCGGGGGGCCGGTATGACAATGAGCAGTTCTTC. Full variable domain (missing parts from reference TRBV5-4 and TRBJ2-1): ETGVTQSPTHLIKTRGQQVTLRCSSQSGHNTVSWYQQALGQGPQFIFQYYREEENGRGNFPPRFSGLQFPNYSSELNVNALELDDSALYLCASSLVRLAGGRYDNEQFFGPGTRLTVL.

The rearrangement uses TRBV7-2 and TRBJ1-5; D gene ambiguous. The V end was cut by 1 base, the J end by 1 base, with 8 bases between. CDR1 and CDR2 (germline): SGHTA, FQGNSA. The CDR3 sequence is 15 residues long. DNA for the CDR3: TGTGCCAGCAGCTTAGTCACGAGGAGCAATCAGCCCCAGCATTTT. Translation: CASSLVTRSNQPQHF. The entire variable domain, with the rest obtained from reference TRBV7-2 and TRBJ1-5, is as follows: GAGVSQSPSNKVTEKGKDVELRCDPISGHTALYWYRQSLGQGLEFLIYFQGNSAPDKSGLPSDRFSAERTGGSVSTLTIQRTQQEDSAVYLCASSLVTRSNQPQHFGDGTRLSIL.

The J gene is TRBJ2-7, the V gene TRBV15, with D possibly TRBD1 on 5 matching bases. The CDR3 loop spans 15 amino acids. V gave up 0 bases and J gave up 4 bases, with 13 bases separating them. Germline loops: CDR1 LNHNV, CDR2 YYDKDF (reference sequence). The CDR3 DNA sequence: TGTGCCACCAGCAGAGATCGGGCCAGGGTATACGAGCAGTACTTC. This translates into CATSRDRARVYEQYF.

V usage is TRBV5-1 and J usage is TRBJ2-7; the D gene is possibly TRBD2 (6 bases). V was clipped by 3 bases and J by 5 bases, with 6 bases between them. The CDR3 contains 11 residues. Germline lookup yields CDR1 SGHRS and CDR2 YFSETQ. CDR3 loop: CASSWGDEQYF. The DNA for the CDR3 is TGCGCCAGCAGCTGGGGGGACGAGCAGTACTTC.

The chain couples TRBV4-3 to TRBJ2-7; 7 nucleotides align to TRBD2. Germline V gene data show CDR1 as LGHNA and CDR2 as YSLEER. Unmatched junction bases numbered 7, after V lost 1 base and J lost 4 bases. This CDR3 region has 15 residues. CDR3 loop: CASSQAFGGSYEQYF. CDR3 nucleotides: TGCGCCAGCAGCCAAGCCTTCGGGGGGTCGTACGAGCAGTACTTC.

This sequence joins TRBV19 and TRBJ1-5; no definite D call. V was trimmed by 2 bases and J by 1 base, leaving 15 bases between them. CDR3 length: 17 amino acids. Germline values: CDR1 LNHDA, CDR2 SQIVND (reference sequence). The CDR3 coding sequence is TGTGCCAGTAGTATAATGTCTAGCCTAACGAGCAATCAGCCCCAGCATTTT. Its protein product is CASSIMSSLTSNQPQHF.

The CDR3 spells CASSTRTVANSPLHF. In DNA form, the CDR3 reads TGTGCCAGCAGCACTCGGACAGTAGCAAATTCACCCCTCCACTTT. J is TRBJ1-6 and V is TRBV9; maybe TRBD1 (6 bases). Trimming cost V 4 bases and J 7 bases, with 15 bases left between them. The CDR3 contains 15 residues. CDR1 is SGDLS, CDR2 YYNGEE, per germline.

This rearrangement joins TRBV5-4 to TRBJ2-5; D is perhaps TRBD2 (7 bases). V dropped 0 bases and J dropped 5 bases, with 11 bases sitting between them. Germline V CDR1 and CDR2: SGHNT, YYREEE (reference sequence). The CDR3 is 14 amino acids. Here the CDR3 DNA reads TGTGCCAGCAGCTTGGTAGGGGGAGGGGAGACCCAGTACTTC. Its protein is CASSLVGGGETQYF.

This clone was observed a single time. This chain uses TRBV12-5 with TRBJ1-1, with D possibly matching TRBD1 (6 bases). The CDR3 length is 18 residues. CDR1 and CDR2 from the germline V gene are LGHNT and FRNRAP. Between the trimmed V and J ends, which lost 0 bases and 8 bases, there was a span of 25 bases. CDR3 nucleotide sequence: TGTGCTAGTGGTTTGGTACCAGCGATCTCAACAGGGATTGGGGAAGCTTTCTTT. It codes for CASGLVPAISTGIGEAFF.

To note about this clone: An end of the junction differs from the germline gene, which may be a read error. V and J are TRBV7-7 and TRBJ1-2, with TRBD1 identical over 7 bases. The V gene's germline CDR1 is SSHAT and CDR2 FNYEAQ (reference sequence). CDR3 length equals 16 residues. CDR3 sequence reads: CASSLQADRAGYGYTF. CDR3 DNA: TGTGCTAGCAGCTTGCAGGCAGACAGGGCCGGCTATGGCTACACCTTC.

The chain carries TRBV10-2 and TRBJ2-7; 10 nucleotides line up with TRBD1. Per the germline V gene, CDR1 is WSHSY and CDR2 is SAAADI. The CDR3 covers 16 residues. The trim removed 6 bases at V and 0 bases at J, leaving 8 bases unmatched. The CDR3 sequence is CASRVTGGSFSYEQYF. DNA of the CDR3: TGCGCCAGCAGGGTGACAGGGGGCAGTTTCTCCTACGAGCAGTACTTC.

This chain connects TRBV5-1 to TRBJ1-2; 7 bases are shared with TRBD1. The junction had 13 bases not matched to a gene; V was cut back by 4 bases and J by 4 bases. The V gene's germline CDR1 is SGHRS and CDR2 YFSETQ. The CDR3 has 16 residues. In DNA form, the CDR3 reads TGCGCCAGCAGCCCGGGACGGTTGGACAGGATCTATGGCTACACCTTC. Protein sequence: CASSPGRLDRIYGYTF.

CDR3 sequence (DNA): TGTGCCAGCCCGTCCTACGAGCAGTACTTC. It yields the protein CASPSYEQYF. This sequence joins TRBV19 and TRBJ2-7; no clear D. The CDR3 totals 10 residues. The germline V gene encodes CDR1 LNHDA and CDR2 SQIVND (reference sequence). V lost 9 bases, J lost 1 base, and 4 bases lay in between.

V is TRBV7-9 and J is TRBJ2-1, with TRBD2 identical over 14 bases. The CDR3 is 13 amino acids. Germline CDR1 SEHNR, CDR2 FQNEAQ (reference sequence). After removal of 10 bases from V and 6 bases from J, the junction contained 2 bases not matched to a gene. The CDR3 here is CAKGLAGGNEQFF. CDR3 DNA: TGTGCCAAAGGACTAGCGGGGGGCAATGAGCAGTTCTTC. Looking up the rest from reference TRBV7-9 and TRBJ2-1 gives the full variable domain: DTGVSQNPRHKITKRGQNVTFRCDPISEHNRLYWYRQTLGQGPEFLTYFQNEAQLEKSRLLSDRFSAERPKGSFSTLEIQRTEQGDSAMYLCAKGLAGGNEQFFGPGTRLTVL.

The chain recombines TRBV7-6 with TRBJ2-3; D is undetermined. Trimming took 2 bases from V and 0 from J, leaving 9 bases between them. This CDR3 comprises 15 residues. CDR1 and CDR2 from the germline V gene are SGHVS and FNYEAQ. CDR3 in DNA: TGTGCCAGCAGCTTAAATGCTAGAAGCACAGATACGCAGTATTTT. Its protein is CASSLNARSTDTQYF.